One sample yielded the 25 T cell receptor beta chains listed below, sequenced in a study of CD8 T cells in ankylosing spondylitis. TCRdb reprocessed the 5' RACE reads with MiXCR, giving one entry per CDR3 protein. The sample lists under 300,000 distinct CDR3 sequences, about 10% seen once, with roughly 2.5% in the top ten. The source material was blood, either unsorted or a sorted T cell fraction (not recorded which). These receptor sequences come from a male donor with ankylosing spondylitis or in good health (not recorded which).

This clonotype was observed many times. This chain connects TRBV5-1 to TRBJ2-1, with D perhaps matching TRBD2 (6 bases). The V and J ends lost 3 bases and 10 bases respectively, with 8 bases between them. Germline lookup yields CDR1 SGHRS and CDR2 YFSETQ. The CDR3 length is 11 residues. Here the CDR3 DNA reads TGCGCCAGCAGCTCTACTAGCGAGCAGTTCTTC. Residues: CASSSTSEQFF.

In regard to this clonotype: It may be a read error: a sequence one base away is much more abundant. This sequence joins TRBV12-3 or TRBV12-4 and TRBJ2-2; TRBD2 might be the D (7 bases). This CDR3 is 17 amino acids long. Trimming took 1 base from V and 1 from J, leaving 13 bases between them. The CDR3 DNA follows: TGTGCCAGCAGTTTAGTGCGGGGGCCCATGAACACCGGGGAGCTGTTTTTT. Translating it yields CASSLVRGPMNTGELFF.

This clonotype was counted at least ten times. This chain joins TRBV20-1 and TRBJ2-2; D assignment may be TRBD1 or TRBD2 (6 bases each). Looked up from germline, CDR1 is DFQATT and CDR2 is SNEGSKA (reference sequence). There are 16 residues in the CDR3. With 0 bases removed from V and 2 bases from J, the gap between germline ends came to 13 bases. The CDR3 loop reads CSARDRRGANTGELFF. In DNA form, the CDR3 reads TGCAGTGCTAGAGATCGGAGGGGGGCAAACACCGGGGAGCTGTTTTTT.

V is TRBV12-3 or TRBV12-4 and J is TRBJ1-2; the D gene is possibly TRBD1 (5 bases). The CDR3 has 14 amino acids. V lost 4 bases and J 0 bases, leaving 9 bases between the germline ends. The CDR3 sequence: CASSSATANYGYTF. The CDR3, as DNA: TGTGCCAGCAGTTCCGCGACAGCTAACTATGGCTACACCTTC.

The CDR3 DNA reads TGCGCCAGCAGCCATGCGGGCGCAGAAGGCTACACCTTC. Amino acid sequence: CASSHAGAEGYTF. The gene calls are TRBV4-1 and TRBJ1-2; D is uncertain. The CDR3 covers 13 residues. V lost 3 bases and J lost 8, with 13 bases in between. The germline V gene has CDR1 MGHRA and CDR2 YSYEKL.

This clonotype showed up just a few times. This chain uses TRBV7-9 with TRBJ2-7; no clear D gene. V lost 1 base and J 7 bases, leaving 23 bases between the germline ends. Germline CDR1 is SEHNR and CDR2 is FQNEAQ (reference sequence). This CDR3 is built from 17 residues. For the CDR3, the DNA is TGTGCCAGCAGCTTAGGTGCCTCCAGAGGCAGCAGTTGGGAGCAGTACTTC. Encoded protein: CASSLGASRGSSWEQYF.

This clonotype was seen many times. The chain recombines TRBV25-1 with TRBJ2-7, with 10 positions matching TRBD1. Unmatched junction bases numbered 0, after V lost 2 bases and J lost 5 bases. The germline CDR1 and CDR2 sequences are MGHDK and SYGVNS. The CDR3 is 13 amino acids. CDR3 protein: CASSEGQGDEQYF. In nucleotides, the CDR3 is TGTGCCAGCAGTGAAGGACAGGGGGACGAGCAGTACTTC.

This clonotype was detected ten times or more. The J gene is TRBJ1-4, the V gene TRBV20-1, with a possible D match to TRBD1 (6 bases). The CDR3 has 16 amino acids. Deletions cut 2 bases from V and 0 bases from J, with 13 bases between. Germline values: CDR1 DFQATT, CDR2 SNEGSKA (reference sequence). For the CDR3, the DNA is TGCAGTGCTAGAATCCCCGGGGGCCCAACTAATGAAAAACTGTTTTTT. This encodes CSARIPGGPTNEKLFF.

The table lists this clonotype with a few counts. This sequence joins TRBV7-2 and TRBJ1-1, with D unresolved. Germline CDR1 reads SGHTA; CDR2 reads FQGNSA. The CDR3 has 14 amino acids. With 8 bases removed from V and 6 bases from J, the gap between germline ends came to 19 bases. The DNA of the CDR3 is TGTGCCAGCGAAGTACGGGCGGGAGGAGCTGAAGCTTTCTTT. Amino acid sequence: CASEVRAGGAEAFF.

The V and J genes are TRBV7-2 and TRBJ2-5; no clear D gene. This CDR3 has 14 amino acids. V was cut by 2 bases and J by 5 bases, with 12 bases left in between. Germline V gives CDR1 SGHTA, CDR2 FQGNSA. In DNA form, the CDR3 reads TGTGCCAGCAGCTTAATGGGTCAAGCGGAGACCCAGTACTTC. This translates into CASSLMGQAETQYF.

J is TRBJ2-5 and V is TRBV5-1; D is perhaps TRBD1 or TRBD2 (5 bases each). V gave up 4 bases and J gave up 5 bases, with 21 bases separating them. Germline loops: CDR1 SGHRS, CDR2 YFSETQ. The CDR3 spans 16 residues. The DNA of the CDR3 is TGCGCCAGCAGCCTGAACACGGCAGGGACGGGGGAGACCCAGTACTTC. Protein sequence: CASSLNTAGTGETQYF.

In its sample, this clonotype was seen a few times. The J gene is TRBJ2-7, the V gene TRBV7-9, with D tentatively TRBD2 (6 bases). This CDR3 is 16 amino acids long. Germline CDR1 and CDR2: SEHNR and FQNEAQ (reference sequence). The V end lost 5 bases, the J end lost 0 bases, and 17 bases lay between the germline ends. CDR3 DNA sequence: TGTGCCAGCAGCCCTAAGGAGGGGTTCAGCTCCTACGAGCAGTACTTC. Translation: CASSPKEGFSSYEQYF.

This clonotype was detected many times. The CDR3 sequence is CSAPHRLGNSDTQYF. The CDR3 DNA is TGCAGTGCACCTCACCGGCTTGGGAACTCAGATACGCAGTATTTT. The V call is TRBV20-1, the J call TRBJ2-3; the D is unclear. The germline gives CDR1 DFQATT, CDR2 SNEGSKA (reference sequence). Trimming stripped 6 bases from V and 4 bases from J, with 20 bases between. This CDR3 has 15 residues.

This clonotype was seen only a few times. The gene calls are TRBV12-3 or TRBV12-4 and TRBJ1-1; D remains ambiguous. The CDR3 has 16 amino acids. Trimming removed 5 bases from V and 3 bases from J, with 19 bases in between. CDR3 protein: CASSRFNSNGDTEAFF. The CDR3, as DNA: TGTGCCAGCAGTCGTTTTAACTCGAACGGGGACACTGAAGCTTTCTTT.

This clonotype has a count of ten or more. The chain has TRBV20-1 and TRBJ2-7; D is unclear. Between the trimmed V and J ends, which lost 3 bases and 4 bases, there was a span of 13 bases. Per the germline V gene, CDR1 is DFQATT and CDR2 is SNEGSKA (reference sequence). The CDR3 totals 13 residues. This CDR3 is CSARAPVGYEQYF. The CDR3 DNA sequence: TGCAGTGCTAGGGCCCCCGTGGGGTACGAGCAGTACTTC.

This clonotype was counted ten times or more. The genes are TRBV5-1 and TRBJ2-2; D is undetermined. V lost 0 bases and J 0 bases, leaving 9 bases between the germline ends. Germline V gene lookup returns CDR1 SGHRS and CDR2 YFSETQ. There are 16 residues in the CDR3. The CDR3 here is CASSLGMGSNTGELFF. The CDR3 nucleotides are TGCGCCAGCAGCTTGGGTATGGGGTCGAACACCGGGGAGCTGTTTTTT.

This clonotype was recorded a few times. The chain couples TRBV4-1 to TRBJ2-7, with D unclear. Trimming shortened V by 0 bases and J by 13 bases, and 13 bases separated the two germline ends. The germline V gene encodes CDR1 MGHRA and CDR2 YSYEKL. The CDR3 contains 12 residues. The CDR3 DNA reads TGCGCCAGCAGCCAAGATCATTTTGGCTTTTACTTC. Amino acids: CASSQDHFGFYF.

CDR3 in DNA: TGTGCCAGCAGCTTAGCGATTGGCGGGAGGGGGACCGGGGAGCTGTTTTTT. Translation gives CASSLAIGGRGTGELFF. The V call is TRBV7-2, the J call TRBJ2-2; the match to TRBD2 covers 9 bases. This CDR3 spans 17 amino acids. Losses at the gene ends were 0 bases for V and 5 bases for J; bases not matched to a gene: 7. The V gene's germline CDR1 is SGHTA and CDR2 FQGNSA. Supplemented by reference TRBV7-2 and TRBJ2-2, the full variable domain reads GAGVSQSPSNKVTEKGKDVELRCDPISGHTALYWYRQSLGQGLEFLIYFQGNSAPDKSGLPSDRFSAERTGGSVSTLTIQRTQQEDSAVYLCASSLAIGGRGTGELFFGEGSRLTVL.

This clonotype was detected ten times or more. J is TRBJ2-7 and V is TRBV10-3; 10 nucleotides align to TRBD2. The CDR3 has 13 amino acids. The V gene's germline CDR1 is ENHRY and CDR2 SYGVKD. V dropped 6 bases and J dropped 5; count of bases not matched to a gene: 4. The CDR3 nucleotides read TGTGCCATCAGAGCGGGAGGGAGGGACGAGCAGTACTTC. Translation: CAIRAGGRDEQYF.

This clonotype was picked up one time. Possible read error: a much larger clone is one base away. The chain has TRBV3-1 and TRBJ1-4; no clear D gene. Per germline, CDR1 LGHDT and CDR2 YNNKEL (reference sequence). The CDR3 spans 11 residues. In DNA, the CDR3 is TGTGTCAGCAGCCAAGAGGAGCAGCTGTTTTTT. Its protein is CVSSQEEQLFF.

This clonotype was seen only a few times. CDR3 coding DNA: TGTGCCAGCAGCGCCCCTCAGGGGGCCTACTATGGCTACACCTTC. It encodes CASSAPQGAYYGYTF. The chain is built from TRBV9 and TRBJ1-2; 8 bases line up with TRBD1. This CDR3 region has 15 residues. Losses at the gene ends were 3 bases for V and 3 bases for J; bases not matched to a gene: 7. Per germline, CDR1 SGDLS and CDR2 YYNGEE.

This clonotype was detected many times. This sequence joins TRBV12-3 or TRBV12-4 and TRBJ1-5; D uncertain. The CDR3 covers 15 residues. Trimming removed 3 bases at V and 4 bases at J, with 13 bases between. The CDR3 spells CASSFWEDENQPQHF. The CDR3 coding sequence is TGTGCCAGCAGTTTCTGGGAGGACGAGAATCAGCCCCAGCATTTT.

This clonotype was picked up many times. The chain's CDR3 is CSARMAGVPYNEQFF. CDR3 nucleotides: TGCAGTGCTAGGATGGCGGGAGTTCCCTACAATGAGCAGTTCTTC. V and J are TRBV20-1 and TRBJ2-1; 7 bases fit TRBD2. The V gene end was trimmed by 3 bases and the J gene end by 2 bases; junction bases not matched to a gene: 7. From germline, CDR1 is DFQATT and CDR2 SNEGSKA (reference sequence). The CDR3 loop spans 15 amino acids.

This clonotype was detected only a few times. The chain employs TRBV7-9 and TRBJ2-7; D remains unclear. V lost 7 bases and J lost 5, with 18 bases in between. The CDR3 has 14 amino acids. Per the germline V gene, CDR1 is SEHNR and CDR2 is FQNEAQ (reference sequence). CDR3 in amino acids: CASTPGQPGNEQYF. For the CDR3, the DNA is TGTGCCAGCACCCCTGGGCAGCCGGGTAACGAGCAGTACTTC.

This clonotype was seen at least ten times. The chain is built from TRBV12-3 or TRBV12-4 and TRBJ2-5; 11 bases line up with TRBD2. The CDR3 contains 15 residues. The junction had 4 bases not matched to a gene; V was cut back by 3 bases and J by 4 bases. The CDR3: CASSFSGGDRETQYF. The CDR3 nucleotides read TGTGCCAGCAGTTTTAGCGGGGGGGATCGAGAGACCCAGTACTTC.